Below, 19 T cell receptor beta chains from the same sample are listed, as sequenced in a study of T cell responses to AZD1222 COVID-19 vaccine. Only in-frame clones appear in the TCRdb table, and some are missing; sequencing was by immunoSEQ multiplex PCR. The sample has about 140,000 clones; about nine tenths are singletons. Specimen: peripheral blood, collected on day 0 of AZD1222 vaccination. The receptors shown here come from an adult in good health.

The chain has TRBV5-6 and TRBJ1-1, with D unresolved. This CDR3 is 12 amino acids long. The germline CDR1 and CDR2 sequences are SGHDT and YYEEEE. Trimming left V 0 bases short and J 7 bases short, with 7 bases between. CDR3 nucleotide sequence: TGTGCCAGCAGCTTGGCTGGTCTTGAAGCTTTCTTT. Its translation is CASSLAGLEAFF.

The rearrangement links TRBV11-2 to TRBJ1-1; D perhaps matches TRBD1 (6 bases). The CDR3 is made up of 18 amino acids. Germline V gives CDR1 SGHAT, CDR2 FQNNGV. Trimming shortened V by 5 bases and J by 0 bases, and 22 bases separated the two germline ends. CDR3 DNA sequence: TGTGCCAGCAGCCACCCCCGCCGGGGGCTATCAATGAACACTGAAGCTTTCTTT. Translated: CASSHPRRGLSMNTEAFF. Full variable domain (missing parts from reference TRBV11-2 and TRBJ1-1): EAGVAQSPRYKIIEKRQSVAFWCNPISGHATLYWYQQILGQGPKLLIQFQNNGVVDDSQLPKDRFSAERLKGVDSTLKIQPAKLEDSAVYLCASSHPRRGLSMNTEAFFGQGTRLTVV.

The chain employs TRBV5-4 and TRBJ2-1, with no clear D. Germline V gives CDR1 SGHNT, CDR2 YYREEE (reference sequence). The ends were cut back, 1 base at V and 7 bases at J, with 6 bases in the middle. CDR3 length equals 12 residues. The CDR3 nucleotides read TGTGCCAGCAGCTTGCTGTGGAATGAGCAGTTCTTC. Translated: CASSLLWNEQFF. Filled out from reference TRBV5-4 and TRBJ2-1, the complete variable domain reads ETGVTQSPTHLIKTRGQQVTLRCSSQSGHNTVSWYQQALGQGPQFIFQYYREEENGRGNFPPRFSGLQFPNYSSELNVNALELDDSALYLCASSLLWNEQFFGPGTRLTVL.

The chain employs TRBV18 and TRBJ2-3, with 11 nucleotides matching TRBD1. In germline, CDR1 is KGHSH, CDR2 LQKENI. V shed 3 bases and J 3 bases; nucleotides not matched to a gene: 2. There are 15 residues in the CDR3. For the CDR3, the DNA is TGTGCCAGCTCACCGGACAGGGGGCAAACAGATACGCAGTATTTT. The encoded protein is CASSPDRGQTDTQYF.

V gene TRBV7-6 combines with J gene TRBJ2-2, with D perhaps TRBD1 or TRBD2 (5 bases each). The CDR3 consists of 17 residues. Trimming pared 4 bases from V and 1 base from J, leaving 16 bases between. Germline V gene lookup returns CDR1 SGHVS and CDR2 FNYEAQ. This CDR3 reads CASSWSVGTLNTGELFF. Here the CDR3 DNA reads TGTGCCAGCAGCTGGTCAGTAGGGACGCTGAACACCGGGGAGCTGTTTTTT.

V usage is TRBV29-1 and J usage is TRBJ2-1; tentative D call: TRBD1 (5 bases). Germline assignment: CDR1 SQVTM and CDR2 ANQGSEA. CDR3 length: 14 residues. V was pared by 6 bases and J by 3 bases, with 15 bases between. The CDR3 nucleotides read TGCAGCGTCGGTACGCAGGGTGTCTACAATGAGCAGTTCTTC. It translates to CSVGTQGVYNEQFF.

The rearrangement joins TRBV10-2 to TRBJ2-5; 9 positions match TRBD2. There are 19 residues in the CDR3. Germline CDR1 is WSHSY and CDR2 is SAAADI. J gave up 4 bases and V 6 bases, and 21 bases lay outside the gene matches. The chain's CDR3 is CASSNSRGSGGVLGETQYF. CDR3 in DNA: TGCGCCAGCAGCAACTCAAGGGGTAGCGGGGGTGTCCTGGGAGAGACCCAGTACTTC.

The V call is TRBV10-2, the J call TRBJ2-1; TRBD2 matches 9 bases. CDR3 length: 16 residues. Germline CDR1 is WSHSY and CDR2 is SAAADI. V was pared by 8 bases and J by 2 bases, with 10 bases of the junction left unmatched. DNA of the CDR3: TGCGCCAGCGGGGGGGTAGCGGGGGCTACCTACAATGAGCAGTTCTTC. It yields the protein CASGGVAGATYNEQFF.

The rearrangement uses TRBV2 and TRBJ2-1; maybe TRBD2 (6 bases). Trimming shortened V by 4 bases and J by 3 bases, and 10 bases separated the two germline ends. The germline CDR1 and CDR2 sequences are SNHLY and FYNNEI. The CDR3 is 14 residues long. CDR3 sequence reads: CASSGRDFYNEQFF. DNA of the CDR3: TGTGCCAGCAGTGGGCGGGATTTCTACAATGAGCAGTTCTTC.

This chain connects TRBV7-8 to TRBJ1-5; no clear D gene. V shed 3 bases and J shed 3 bases, with 6 bases lying between them. Germline CDR1 and CDR2: SGHVS and FQNEAQ. This CDR3 contains 13 residues. The CDR3 nucleotides are TGTGCCAGCAGCTTGCAGGCCAATCAGCCCCAGCATTTT. It is translated as CASSLQANQPQHF.

The chain recombines TRBV10-3 with TRBJ1-2; D is possibly TRBD1 (5 bases). The CDR3 runs to 12 residues. V lost 2 bases to trimming and J lost 4 bases, with 5 bases between them. Germline V gene sequence: CDR1 ENHRY, CDR2 SYGVKD. The CDR3 bases are TGTGCCATCAGTGAGGGGGCCTATGGCTACACCTTC. Translating it yields CAISEGAYGYTF.

The rearrangement joins TRBV6-2 or TRBV6-3 to TRBJ2-7; unclear D gene. In germline, CDR1 is MNHEY, CDR2 SVGEGT. The CDR3 extends over 15 amino acids. Trimming took 6 bases from V and 6 from J, leaving 21 bases between them. CDR3 in amino acids: CASSRPLIGRIEQYF. Written as DNA, the CDR3 is TGTGCCAGCAGCCGCCCCCTCATAGGCAGGATCGAGCAGTACTTC.

In this sample, this clone turned up once. V gene TRBV19 combines with J gene TRBJ2-3; 7 nucleotides align to TRBD1. Germline V gives CDR1 LNHDA, CDR2 SQIVND (reference sequence). The CDR3 totals 13 residues. V lost 4 bases, J lost 7 bases, and 5 bases stayed unmatched. CDR3 loop: CASSRGGGNTQYF. CDR3 coding DNA: TGTGCCAGTAGTAGAGGGGGCGGAAATACGCAGTATTTT.

This chain joins TRBV7-9 and TRBJ1-2; weak D call: TRBD1 (5 bases). Germline V CDR1 and CDR2: SEHNR, FQNEAQ (reference sequence). The CDR3 contains 15 residues. Trimming pared 7 bases from V and 2 bases from J, leaving 17 bases between. Written as DNA, the CDR3 is TGTGCCAGCAACACTATAGGAGCAGGGAACTATGGCTACACCTTC. Translating gives CASNTIGAGNYGYTF.

This chain uses TRBV7-8 with TRBJ2-1; 11 nucleotides line up with TRBD2. Germline CDR1 reads SGHVS; CDR2 reads FQNEAQ. The CDR3 runs to 17 residues. V lost 5 bases and J lost 2; bases outside the gene matches: 8. The chain's CDR3 is CASSLVAGGTTYNEQFF. The DNA for the CDR3 is TGTGCCAGCAGCCTCGTAGCGGGGGGGACAACCTACAATGAGCAGTTCTTC.

V usage is TRBV6-5 and J usage is TRBJ1-2, with D possibly matching TRBD1 (5 bases). The CDR3 loop spans 15 amino acids. Trimming removed 5 bases at V and 0 bases at J, with 13 bases between. In germline, CDR1 is MNHEY, CDR2 SVGAGI. The CDR3 nucleotides are TGTGCCAGCAGTCCAGAGGGGCCAGCTAACTATGGCTACACCTTC. Residues: CASSPEGPANYGYTF.

The chain couples TRBV11-2 to TRBJ2-5; possibly TRBD1 for D (5 bases). The CDR3 has 14 amino acids. Germline V lookup: CDR1 SGHAT, CDR2 FQNNGV. The V and J ends lost 2 bases and 5 bases respectively, with 12 bases between them. CDR3 in DNA: TGTGCCAGCAGCTTAAAATGGGGCCGTGAGACCCAGTACTTC. Its translation is CASSLKWGRETQYF.

This rearrangement joins TRBV7-9 to TRBJ2-3; no firm D call. The germline V and J ends were trimmed by 1 base and 4 bases, with 12 bases remaining between them. CDR1 SEHNR and CDR2 FQNEAQ come from the germline V gene (reference sequence). This CDR3 has 15 residues. This CDR3 reads CASSLGYAEADTQYF. In DNA, the CDR3 is TGTGCCAGCAGCTTAGGCTATGCAGAGGCAGATACGCAGTATTTT.

The CDR3 protein is CASSLTSGTPRSGNTIYF. In nucleotides, the CDR3 is TGTGCCAGCTCCCTAACTTCCGGGACCCCTAGGTCTGGAAACACCATATATTTT. This sequence joins TRBV18 and TRBJ1-3, with a tentative D call TRBD1 (5 bases). V was clipped by 6 bases and J by 1 base, with 22 bases between them. The CDR3 length is 18 residues. The germline CDR1 and CDR2 sequences are KGHSH and LQKENI.